This T cell receptor (beta chain) comes out of a study of OX40 agonist ivuxolimab in advanced cancers. Study-level background: Participants averaged approximately 60 years of age (range roughly 23 to 79) and were 82.7% male. Eligibility rules accepted prior anti-PD-1, anti-PD-L1 or anti-CTLA-4 therapy, and 40% to 50% had some. Findings and limits, study-wide: CD4+ and CD8+ blood T cells expanded clonally by week 6 at 0.1 to 3.0 mg/kg. Expanded clones were, on average, more numerous among CD8+ T cells than CD4+.

TCRdb's copy holds only in-frame clones and misses some; the assay was immunoSEQ multiplex PCR. The sample gives 70,000 to 95,000 clones, about 81% of which show up once; approximately 2% is in the top ten. This CDR3 has 15 amino acids. The V segment lost 0 bases and the J segment 10 bases; nucleotides outside the gene matches: 4. Germline lookup yields CDR1 SGHNT and CDR2 YENEEA. Remarks on this clone: Its antigen is not identified.

The sequencing used CD4+ or CD8+ T cells sorted from blood, collected in a trial of the OX40 agonist ivuxolimab. The TCR comes from an adult with an advanced solid tumor such as melanoma, head and neck, liver or kidney cancer. The J gene is TRBJ1-6, the V gene TRBV11-3; 9 bases line up with TRBD1. The CDR3: CASSLEGTGRSPLHF. CDR3 coding DNA: TGTGCCAGCAGCTTAGAAGGGACAGGGAGATCACCCCTCCACTTT.